The 30 T cell receptor beta chains below all came from one sample that was sequenced in a study of T cell responses to AZD1222 COVID-19 vaccine. Clones were read by immunoSEQ multiplex PCR, and TCRdb kept only the in-frame ones, dropping some. This sample has 80,000 to 100,000 clones, with 80% to 90% found just once. Sequencing used peripheral blood, obtained on day 0 of AZD1222 vaccination. The receptors stem from an adult in good health.

The chain carries TRBV6-5 and TRBJ2-6; the D is unclear. V dropped 6 bases and J dropped 0 bases, with 9 bases sitting between them. CDR1 is MNHEY and CDR2 is SVGAGI in the germline V gene. The CDR3 runs 15 residues. CDR3 bases: TGTGCCAGCAGCCGTGACAACTCTGGGGCCAACGTCCTGACTTTC. It codes for CASSRDNSGANVLTF.

This clone was counted once. The CDR3 loop reads CASSEGGHSYEQYF. CDR3 DNA: TGTGCCAGCAGTGAAGGGGGCCATTCGTACGAGCAGTACTTC. V usage is TRBV2 and J usage is TRBJ2-7, with a tentative D call TRBD1 (5 bases). V shed 1 base and J shed 4 bases, with 11 bases lying between them. This CDR3 is built from 14 residues. The germline CDR1 and CDR2 sequences are SNHLY and FYNNEI.

The sample holds a few counts of this clone. The chain couples TRBV21-1 to TRBJ2-7. TRBV21-1 is shown as a pseudogene. The CDR3 runs to 16 residues. The CDR3 DNA is TGTGCCAGCAGCGCCCGCCCCACACACTCATCCACCGAGCAGTACTTC. Protein sequence: CASSARPTHSSTEQYF.

V is TRBV18 and J is TRBJ1-1, with D perhaps TRBD1 (6 bases). The CDR3 has 17 residues. The V and J ends lost 3 bases and 1 base respectively, with 18 bases between them. Germline CDR1 is KGHSH and CDR2 is LQKENI. The CDR3 here is CASSPSWGARRNTEAFF. CDR3 nucleotide sequence: TGTGCCAGCTCACCGTCTTGGGGGGCGCGAAGGAACACTGAAGCTTTCTTT.

The chain has TRBV10-2 and TRBJ1-2; 7 bases fit TRBD1. Trimming at V came to 4 bases and at J to 2 bases, leaving 7 bases not matched to a gene. CDR1 is WSHSY and CDR2 is SAAADI in the germline V gene. The length of the CDR3 is 15 residues. The CDR3 reads CASSVTLQGNYGYTF. The CDR3 DNA is TGCGCCAGCAGTGTAACCTTACAGGGGAACTATGGCTACACCTTC.

The chain links TRBV7-9 to TRBJ1-3; D gene uncertain. This CDR3 is built from 15 residues. Trimming pared 6 bases from V and 4 bases from J, leaving 16 bases between. Germline lookup yields CDR1 SEHNR and CDR2 FQNEAQ (reference sequence). The CDR3 DNA is TGTGCCAGCAGTAACCACGGAATTGCCGGAAACACCATATATTTT. Residues: CASSNHGIAGNTIYF.

This clone was counted only a few times. The rearrangement joins TRBV5-6 to TRBJ2-2; D remains unclear. Germline values: CDR1 SGHDT, CDR2 YYEEEE. The CDR3 has 15 residues. Trimming shortened V by 0 bases and J by 6 bases, and 12 bases separated the two germline ends. For the CDR3, the DNA is TGTGCCAGCAGCTTGGCCCTGATTTATCCCGGGGAGCTGTTTTTT. Translation: CASSLALIYPGELFF.

A remark on this clone: Other DNA sequences of this sample code for an identical CDR3. The chain is built from TRBV5-4 and TRBJ2-3; 8 nucleotides align to TRBD1. Germline CDR1 reads SGHNT; CDR2 reads YYREEE (reference sequence). V lost 1 base, J lost 3 bases, and 1 base stayed unmatched. This CDR3 contains 14 residues. For the CDR3, the DNA is TGTGCCAGCAGCTTGCAGGGGGCGACAGATACGCAGTATTTT. This codes for CASSLQGATDTQYF.

V gene TRBV5-1 combines with J gene TRBJ2-7; D gene uncertain. V was shortened by 0 bases and J by 2 bases, with 6 bases between the two germline ends. The CDR3 covers 13 residues. The V gene's germline CDR1 is SGHRS and CDR2 YFSETQ. CDR3 residues: CASSLVQTYEQYF. The CDR3 DNA reads TGCGCCAGCAGCTTGGTACAGACCTACGAGCAGTACTTC.

V is TRBV27 and J is TRBJ1-2, with D possibly matching TRBD1 (6 bases). CDR3 size: 14 residues. Germline V gene lookup returns CDR1 MNHEY and CDR2 SMNVEV (reference sequence). V shed 6 bases and J shed 8 bases, with 19 bases lying between them. CDR3 loop: CASSLSGGLGGYTF. The CDR3 DNA is TGTGCCAGCAGCCTTAGCGGGGGGCTGGGCGGCTACACCTTC.

CDR3 in DNA: TGTGCCAGCAGCTTAGCTGCGGGAGGGGGTGAGCAGTACTTC. Its translation: CASSLAAGGGEQYF. The gene calls are TRBV7-2 and TRBJ2-7, with 9 bases that match TRBD2. The germline CDR1 and CDR2 sequences are SGHTA and FQGNSA. Trimming removed 0 bases from V and 7 bases from J; junction bases left unmatched: 4. The CDR3 covers 14 residues.

The chain links TRBV5-6 to TRBJ1-3; D unresolved. The CDR3 is made up of 15 amino acids. Germline CDR1 and CDR2: SGHDT and YYEEEE. V dropped 0 bases and J dropped 0 bases, with 7 bases sitting between them. The CDR3 DNA follows: TGTGCCAGCAGCTTGGCCGGGTACTCTGGAAACACCATATATTTT. This encodes CASSLAGYSGNTIYF.

The chain has TRBV20-1 and TRBJ2-3; D gene ambiguous. V lost 3 bases, J lost 1 base, and 17 bases lay in between. The germline V gene encodes CDR1 DFQATT and CDR2 SNEGSKA (reference sequence). The CDR3 is 16 amino acids. The CDR3 DNA is TGCAGTGCTAGTGGGTCTTTTTCCAAGGGCACAGATACGCAGTATTTT. Translating gives CSASGSFSKGTDTQYF.

The chain combines TRBV5-1 with TRBJ2-3, with D maybe TRBD1 (6 bases). There are 15 residues in the CDR3. Germline V gives CDR1 SGHRS, CDR2 YFSETQ. V gave up 3 bases and J gave up 3 bases, with 14 bases separating them. The CDR3 protein is CASSSGQYATDTQYF. In DNA, the CDR3 is TGCGCCAGCAGCTCAGGACAGTACGCGACAGATACGCAGTATTTT.

The V gene is TRBV3-1 (or the pseudogene TRBV3-2), the J gene TRBJ1-2, with D hard to call. Trimming left V 0 bases short and J 5 bases short, with 13 bases between. The CDR3 runs to 15 residues. From germline, CDR1 is LGHDT and CDR2 YNNKEL (reference sequence). The CDR3 is CASSQDRGITYGYTF. In DNA form, the CDR3 reads TGTGCCAGCAGCCAAGATCGTGGGATTACTTATGGCTACACCTTC.

The chain recombines TRBV7-8 with TRBJ2-7, with D possibly matching TRBD1 (5 bases). Per the germline V gene, CDR1 is SGHVS and CDR2 is FQNEAQ. The V end lost 5 bases, the J end lost 5 bases, and 22 bases lay between the germline ends. This CDR3 is built from 16 residues. This chain's CDR3 is CASSRLRVQRLDEQYF. The CDR3 nucleotides are TGTGCCAGCAGCAGGCTCAGGGTCCAGCGTCTCGACGAGCAGTACTTC.

This clone occurred once. The chain recombines TRBV7-9 with TRBJ2-5, with D perhaps being TRBD1 or TRBD2 (6 bases each). V was trimmed by 4 bases and J by 5 bases, leaving 17 bases between them. Per the germline V gene, CDR1 is SEHNR and CDR2 is FQNEAQ (reference sequence). The CDR3 length is 15 residues. The CDR3 bases are TGTGCCAGCAGCTCGCCGGTCGGGGGCGGGGAGACCCAGTACTTC. Its translation: CASSSPVGGGETQYF.

This clone has only a few counts. This sequence joins TRBV4-2 and TRBJ1-4; TRBD1 is a possible D gene (5 bases). CDR3 length equals 16 residues. CDR1 LGHNA and CDR2 YNFKEQ come from the germline V gene. V lost 4 bases, J lost 8 bases, and 20 bases lay in between. The chain's CDR3 is CASSLQIGGSQEKLFF. In DNA, the CDR3 is TGTGCCAGCAGCCTCCAGATCGGGGGATCCCAGGAAAAACTGTTTTTT.

This clone was seen more than once but under ten times. The chain is built from TRBV7-9 and TRBJ2-3; tentatively, D is TRBD1 (6 bases). The CDR3 consists of 14 residues. In germline, CDR1 is SEHNR, CDR2 FQNEAQ (reference sequence). V shed 6 bases and J shed 2 bases, with 12 bases lying between them. Here the CDR3 reads CASRDGGYTDTQYF. The CDR3 nucleotides read TGTGCCAGCAGGGATGGGGGCTACACAGATACGCAGTATTTT.

The chain joins TRBV30 to TRBJ1-2, with D hard to call. This CDR3 comprises 12 residues. The V gene's germline CDR1 is GTSNPN and CDR2 SVGIG (reference sequence). With 8 bases removed from V and 2 bases from J, the gap between germline ends came to 12 bases. For the CDR3, the DNA is TGTGCCGAAGAGGACGGAAACTATGGCTACACCTTC. This gives the protein CAEEDGNYGYTF.

This chain links TRBV6-1 with TRBJ1-5, with TRBD1 identical over 7 bases. The CDR3 has 16 amino acids. Germline trimming cut 3 bases from V and 7 bases from J; bases unmatched to any gene: 12. In germline, CDR1 is MNHNS, CDR2 SASEGT. The CDR3 DNA follows: TGTGCCAGCAGTGACTTGGAGGGGGCTTACCTACAGCCCCAGCATTTT. Its translation is CASSDLEGAYLQPQHF.

V usage is TRBV5-1 and J usage is TRBJ2-7; possibly TRBD1 for D (7 bases). Germline V gene sequence: CDR1 SGHRS, CDR2 YFSETQ. The V end lost 0 bases, the J end lost 0 bases, and 10 bases lay between the germline ends. This CDR3 is built from 15 residues. CDR3 residues: CASSLAGGNSYEQYF. The CDR3, as DNA: TGCGCCAGCAGCTTGGCAGGGGGGAACTCCTACGAGCAGTACTTC.

This clone occurred once. The sample contains more than one DNA sequence encoding this CDR3. This rearrangement joins TRBV7-9 to TRBJ2-7; D is ambiguous. Germline CDR1 and CDR2: SEHNR and FQNEAQ (reference sequence). V was clipped by 4 bases and J by 0 bases, with 7 bases between them. This CDR3 is built from 13 residues. DNA for the CDR3: TGTGCCAGCAGCTCGCCTTCCTCCTACGAGCAGTACTTC. It encodes CASSSPSSYEQYF.

This clone has a handful of counts. This chain uses TRBV19 with TRBJ2-7; TRBD2 agrees at 13 bases. Germline CDR1 LNHDA, CDR2 SQIVND (reference sequence). V trimming: 3 bases; J trimming: 5 bases; junction bases outside the gene matches: 4. The CDR3 loop spans 15 amino acids. The DNA for the CDR3 is TGTGCCAGTAGTATGAGACTAGCGGGAGGCCACGAGCAGTACTTC. Translated, it gives CASSMRLAGGHEQYF.

The rearrangement joins TRBV9 to TRBJ1-6, with TRBD1 as a possible D gene (6 bases). V shed 4 bases and J shed 7 bases, with 15 bases lying between them. This CDR3 has 15 residues. From germline, CDR1 is SGDLS and CDR2 YYNGEE. The DNA of the CDR3 is TGTGCCAGCAGCACGGAGACAGGCCCGAATTCACCCCTCCACTTT. It specifies CASSTETGPNSPLHF.

The V and J genes are TRBV11-3 and TRBJ2-5; no reliable D call. Germline V lookup: CDR1 SGHNT, CDR2 YENEEA. Trimming took off 1 base at V and 5 bases at J, with 2 bases between the two ends. CDR3 length: 11 amino acids. In nucleotides, the CDR3 is TGTGCCAGCAGCTTAGTTGAGACCCAGTACTTC. It encodes CASSLVETQYF.

The rearrangement uses TRBV5-1 and TRBJ1-6, with TRBD1 as a possible D gene (5 bases). CDR1 is SGHRS and CDR2 is YFSETQ in the germline V gene. V lost 0 bases to trimming and J lost 8 bases, with 12 bases between them. The CDR3 consists of 15 residues. The CDR3 DNA is TGCGCCAGCAGCTTGGACGGGGACGCGGATTCACCCCTCCACTTT. Amino acids: CASSLDGDADSPLHF.

This sequence joins TRBV27 and TRBJ2-7; D ambiguous. Trimming removed 6 bases at V and 4 bases at J, with 10 bases between. This CDR3 spans 12 amino acids. The germline gives CDR1 MNHEY, CDR2 SMNVEV (reference sequence). The chain's CDR3 is CASSHNSYEQYF. DNA for the CDR3: TGTGCCAGCAGCCACAATTCATACGAGCAGTACTTC.

This clone was recorded a few times. The J gene is TRBJ2-4, the V gene TRBV12-3 or TRBV12-4, with D perhaps TRBD1 (6 bases). The ends were cut back, 6 bases at V and 9 bases at J, with 15 bases in the middle. The CDR3 is 13 amino acids. DNA of the CDR3: TGTGCCAGCAGGGCCAGGGAAGGGGGCATTCAGTACTTC. Amino acid sequence: CASRAREGGIQYF.

The chain recombines TRBV5-1 with TRBJ1-2; TRBD1 agrees at 8 bases. The CDR3 length is 18 residues. V lost 1 base to trimming and J lost 9 bases; unmatched junction nucleotides: 20. CDR1 SGHRS and CDR2 YFSETQ come from the germline V gene. In nucleotides, the CDR3 is TGCGCCAGCAGCTTGCTTCCTACCCCGGGACAGGTATTTTCTAGCTACACCTTC. Its translation: CASSLLPTPGQVFSSYTF.